This T cell receptor beta chain is drawn from a study of shared clonotypes between healthy human individuals. Overall study results and limits: Estimated richness values were generally larger in naive subsets than in memory subsets. Shared clonotypes: 4.5% to 5% naive CD4, about 3.5% naive CD8, less than 2.5% memory CD4, approximately 0.41% memory CD8.

Germline loops: CDR1 MDHEN, CDR2 SYDVKM. The V end lost 4 bases, the J end lost 6 bases, and 16 bases lay between the germline ends. The CDR3 runs 15 residues. The donors, all of them Caucasian adults, lived in Nashville, Tennessee. Each replicate PCR on the sorted subsets used 200 to 250 ng DNA (around 30,000 T cell genomes). This table comes from immunoSEQ multiplex PCR, and its TCRdb copy is limited to in-frame clones, with some not included. The sample contains 1.4 million to 1.5 million clones, 96% of which appear only once. With respect to this clone: The antigen is undetermined.

This receptor was obtained from a man younger than 40 in good health. Source material: naive CD4+ T cells sorted from blood. Documented subset: CD45RA+ positively selected. V and J are TRBV28 and TRBJ1-5, with D perhaps TRBD1 (6 bases). The chain's CDR3 is CASSYRDLGGQPQHF. In nucleotides, the CDR3 is TGTGCCAGCAGTTACAGGGACCTGGGGGGTCAGCCCCAGCATTTT.